This T cell receptor (beta chain) appears in the sequencing data of a study of CXCR3-negative and CXCR3-positive naive CD8 T cells. Study results and limitations: Comparably high diversity marked both naive subsets, whereas memory CD8+ cells had much lower diversity. Compared with CXCR3-negative naive cells, CXCR3-positive naive cells showed more hydrophobic TRB CDR3s.

The authors made the TRB cDNA libraries by 5' RACE using UMI labels. TCRdb re-called the 5' RACE reads and shows each CDR3 protein once, DNA omitted. This sample's clone table lists tens of thousands of distinct CDR3 sequences. Worth noting for this clonotype: The antigen remains undetermined.

The CDR3 extends over 13 amino acids. The V gene's germline CDR1 is MNHEY and CDR2 SMNVEV (reference sequence). The source of this sequence is a human donor in good health. Some clones in this sample may be carry-over from other donors' samples. Sequenced input: naive CXCR3+ CD8+ T cells from blood. As for subset: CD45RO-CCR7+CD27+CD95- naive CD8+ T cells expressing CXCR3 (TNR3+). V gene TRBV27 combines with J gene TRBJ1-5. This CDR3 is CASSSLGNQPQHF.